This T cell receptor beta chain was obtained from a study of cytomegalovirus exposure and HLA in healthy donors. Points from the study as a whole: TCR clusters originating in the first cohort tended to co-occur in the 120 validation repertoires, according to a later analysis. Cytomegalovirus association was assigned to under 200 TCR beta chains. Specificity of three CMV-associated chains for CMV antigens was verified in vitro. Generally TCR sequences proved uncommon, though certain public TCRs appeared in numerous donors.

A note on this clone: Its antigen is still unknown.

Some clones are missing from TCRdb's copy, which holds only in-frame ones; the method was immunoSEQ multiplex PCR. Altogether over 150,000 clones are present, less than 90% being singletons, with the ten largest covering approximately 20%. Trimming took 1 base from V and 0 from J; bases not matched to a gene: 11. The CDR3 runs 18 residues. Germline CDR1 and CDR2: SGHRS and YFSETQ. The specimen sequenced was PBMCs. The chain has TRBV5-1 and TRBJ2-7, with 9 positions matching TRBD1. The sequence came from a man younger than 35 in good health and CMV-seropositive. The chain's CDR3 is CASSLPRWTGEISYEQYF. CDR3 nucleotide sequence: TGCGCCAGCAGCTTGCCACGCTGGACAGGGGAGATCTCCTACGAGCAGTACTTC. Full variable domain (rest looked up from reference TRBV5-1 and TRBJ2-7): KAGVTQTPRYLIKTRGQQVTLSCSPISGHRSVSWYQQTPGQGLQFLFEYFSETQRNKGNFPGRFSGRQFSNSRSEMNVSTLELGDSALYLCASSLPRWTGEISYEQYFGPGTRLTVT.